This T cell receptor beta chain was profiled in a study of blood T cell repertoires in COVID-19. Whole-study context: T cells, B-cell-depleted T cells, or PBMCs supplied cDNA or gDNA.

A single count supports this clone. In the source study's methods: Reference gene primer amplification gave estimated nucleated cell counts. Assay: immunoSEQ multiplex PCR; the TCRdb copy retains only in-frame clones and omits some. V and J calls and clone size are given by that table; D and trimming were obtained from the DNA. This table has roughly 150,000 clones, around 73% appearing once. The germline V gene has CDR1 SNHLY and CDR2 FYNNEI. The V end lost 2 bases, the J end lost 1 base, and 8 bases lay between the germline ends. There are 14 residues in the CDR3. The sequence was collected from a man in his fifties or sixties who had recovered from COVID-19. What was sequenced was peripheral blood. This chain joins TRBV2 and TRBJ1-1; D not resolved. The DNA for the CDR3 is TGTGCCAGCAGTGAACTACGGGGGAACACTGAAGCTTTCTTT. This encodes CASSELRGNTEAFF.